A selection of T cell receptor beta chains follows, all from one sample in a study of PD-L1 blockade in urothelial cancer. TCRdb keeps only in-frame clones here, not all; method: immunoSEQ multiplex PCR. Of about 56,000 clones listed, over 75% are singletons. The input for sequencing was PBMCs, taken around atezolizumab (anti-PD-L1) treatment. The receptors come from a man aged 65 to 85 with urothelial cancer. Both conserved end residues are part of each CDR3. A D gene is named only where the DNA matches it firmly. Some rows mark clone size as missing; the rest say once, few, many or name a class of expanded clone.

cdr3_aa	cdr3_nt	j_call	v_call	clone_size	d_call
CASSWGKGQDF	TGTGCCAGCAGCTGGGGTAAGGGACAGGACTTC	TRBJ2-7	TRBV5-4	-	TRBD1
CASNLAGVVDTQYF	TGTGCCAGCAACCTCGCGGGAGTAGTGGATACGCAGTATTTT	TRBJ2-3	TRBV2	-	TRBD2
CASSKTGGGNQPQHF	TGTGCCAGCAGTAAAACCGGGGGGGGAAATCAGCCCCAGCATTTT	TRBJ1-5	TRBV5-8	-	-
CASSLRAGGLYNEQFF	TGTGCCAGCAGCTTAAGGGCGGGAGGGCTCTACAATGAGCAGTTCTTC	TRBJ2-1	TRBV7-8	-	TRBD2
CASSNLAGAGQETQYF	TGTGCCAGTAGTAACCTAGCGGGAGCAGGGCAAGAGACCCAGTACTTC	TRBJ2-5	TRBV19	-	TRBD2
CASSPRHVTGRNEQFF	TGTGCCAGCAGCCCCCGACATGTGACAGGTAGGAATGAGCAGTTCTTC	TRBJ2-1	TRBV5-4	once	-
CASSPREANYGYTF	TGTGCCAGCAGCCCCAGGGAGGCAAACTATGGCTACACCTTC	TRBJ1-2	TRBV5-4	-	-
CAWRSSGSRYEQYF	TGTGCCTGGAGGTCTAGCGGGAGTAGGTACGAGCAGTACTTC	TRBJ2-7	TRBV30	-	TRBD2
CASGQDRGYGYEQYF	TGTGCCAGCGGACAGGACAGGGGTTACGGCTACGAGCAGTACTTC	TRBJ2-7	TRBV2	few	TRBD1
CASMRFTEAFF	TGTGCCAGCATGCGCTTCACTGAAGCTTTCTTT	TRBJ1-1	TRBV2	medium-sized	-
CASSQEPTGNTGELFF	TGTGCCAGCAGCCAAGAACCGACAGGGAACACCGGGGAGCTGTTTTTT	TRBJ2-2	TRBV4-2	-	-
CASSLLVSPSYEQYF	TGTGCCAGCAGCCTCCTAGTCAGTCCTTCTTACGAGCAGTACTTC	TRBJ2-7	TRBV6-5	-	-
CSVVSGGQAYEQYF	TGCAGCGTGGTGAGTGGGGGACAGGCCTACGAGCAGTACTTC	TRBJ2-7	TRBV29-1	-	TRBD1
CASRGLTYEQYF	TGTGCCAGCAGGGGACTAACCTACGAGCAGTACTTC	TRBJ2-7	TRBV6-5	few	TRBD2
CAWRDRSQETQYF	TGTGCCTGGAGGGACAGGTCCCAAGAGACCCAGTACTTC	TRBJ2-5	TRBV30	-	TRBD1
CASSGQDGLNEKLFF	TGTGCCAGTAGTGGGCAGGATGGGCTTAATGAAAAACTGTTTTTT	TRBJ1-4	TRBV19	-	-
CASEHSYEQYF	TGTGCCAGCGAACACTCCTACGAGCAGTACTTC	TRBJ2-7	TRBV6-1	-	-
CASSPGTGGNGELFF	TGTGCCAGCAGCCCAGGGACAGGGGGCAACGGGGAGCTGTTTTTT	TRBJ2-2	TRBV7-8	-	TRBD1
CASSSGHSSDYGYTF	TGTGCCAGCAGCTCGGGACATTCAAGCGACTATGGCTACACCTTC	TRBJ1-2	TRBV7-9	-	-
CASSLAGVNTEAFF	TGTGCCAGCAGCCTAGCAGGGGTGAACACTGAAGCTTTCTTT	TRBJ1-1	TRBV7-9	few	-
CASSSQIGGPHEQYF	TGTGCCAGCAGCTCCCAAATCGGAGGGCCCCACGAGCAGTACTTC	TRBJ2-7	TRBV7-8	-	-
CASRLSVQGEAFF	TGTGCCAGCAGATTAAGCGTCCAGGGCGAAGCTTTCTTT	TRBJ1-1	TRBV28	-	-
CASSPRGGGANVLTF	TGCGCCAGCAGTCCCAGGGGCGGAGGGGCCAACGTCCTGACTTTC	TRBJ2-6	TRBV4-1	-	-
CASSEQGSYGYTF	TGTGCCAGCAGTGAGCAGGGGAGCTATGGCTACACCTTC	TRBJ1-2	TRBV25-1	few	-
CASSFQGAGTEAFF	TGCGCCAGCAGCTTTCAGGGGGCCGGGACTGAAGCTTTCTTT	TRBJ1-1	TRBV5-1	-	TRBD1
CASSWGTGGKETQYF	TGTGCCAGCAGTTGGGGGACAGGGGGCAAAGAGACCCAGTACTTC	TRBJ2-5	TRBV28	-	TRBD1